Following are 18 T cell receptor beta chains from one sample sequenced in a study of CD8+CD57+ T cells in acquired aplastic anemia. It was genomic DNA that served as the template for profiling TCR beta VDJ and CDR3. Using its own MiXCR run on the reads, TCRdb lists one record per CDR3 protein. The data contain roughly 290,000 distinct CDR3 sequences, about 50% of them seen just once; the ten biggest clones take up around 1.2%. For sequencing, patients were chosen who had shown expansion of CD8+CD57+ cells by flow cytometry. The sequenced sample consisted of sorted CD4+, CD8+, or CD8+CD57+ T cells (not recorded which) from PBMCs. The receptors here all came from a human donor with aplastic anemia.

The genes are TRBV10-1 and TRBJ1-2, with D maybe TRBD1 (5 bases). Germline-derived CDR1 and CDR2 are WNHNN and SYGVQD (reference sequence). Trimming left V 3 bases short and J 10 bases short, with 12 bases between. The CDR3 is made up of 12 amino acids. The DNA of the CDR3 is TGCGCCAGCAGTGAAGGGACTAGCGCCTACACCTTC. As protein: CASSEGTSAYTF.

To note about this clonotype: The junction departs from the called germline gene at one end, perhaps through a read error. The CDR3 loop is CSARDLASGGCNGQFF. DNA for the CDR3: TGCAGTGCTAGAGATCTAGCTAGCGGGGGATGCAATGGGCAGTTCTTC. The V gene is TRBV20-1, the J gene TRBJ2-1, with TRBD2 identical over 10 bases. Germline V CDR1 and CDR2: DFQATT, SNEGSKA (reference sequence). The CDR3 is 16 amino acids.

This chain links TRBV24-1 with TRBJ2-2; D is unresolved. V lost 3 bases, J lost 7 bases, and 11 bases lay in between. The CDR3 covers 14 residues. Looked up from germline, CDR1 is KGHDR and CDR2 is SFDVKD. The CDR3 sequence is CATSDGGVIGELFF. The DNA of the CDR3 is TGTGCCACCAGTGATGGTGGTGTGATCGGGGAGCTGTTTTTT.

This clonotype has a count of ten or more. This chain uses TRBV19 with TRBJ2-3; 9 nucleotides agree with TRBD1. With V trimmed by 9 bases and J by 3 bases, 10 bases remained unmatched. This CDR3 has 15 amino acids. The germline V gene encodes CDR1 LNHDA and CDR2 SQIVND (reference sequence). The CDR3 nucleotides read TGTGCCAGCACTCCCGGGACAGGGTTAACAGATACGCAGTATTTT. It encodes CASTPGTGLTDTQYF.

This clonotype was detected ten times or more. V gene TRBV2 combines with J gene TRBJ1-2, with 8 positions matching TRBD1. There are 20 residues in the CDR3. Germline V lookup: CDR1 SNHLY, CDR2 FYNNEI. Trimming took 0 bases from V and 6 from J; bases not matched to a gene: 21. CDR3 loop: CASSEARGQGSVRRSDGYTF. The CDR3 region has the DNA TGTGCCAGCAGTGAAGCTCGTGGACAGGGAAGCGTCCGACGGTCGGATGGCTACACCTTC.

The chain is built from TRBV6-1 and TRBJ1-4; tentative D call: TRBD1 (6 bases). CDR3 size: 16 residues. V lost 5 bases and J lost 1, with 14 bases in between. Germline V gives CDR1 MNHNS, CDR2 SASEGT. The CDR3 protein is CASSFQRGGTNEKLFF. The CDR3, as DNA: TGTGCCAGCAGTTTCCAGCGAGGGGGAACTAATGAAAAACTGTTTTTT.

In nucleotides, the CDR3 is TGTGCCACCAGCAGAGATAAAGGGACAGGGGAAAACACTGAAGCTTTCTTT. Translated, it gives CATSRDKGTGENTEAFF. The V call is TRBV15, the J call TRBJ1-1, with TRBD1 matching over 10 bases. Looked up from germline, CDR1 is LNHNV and CDR2 is YYDKDF (reference sequence). The CDR3 runs 17 residues. V trimming: 0 bases; J trimming: 2 bases; junction bases outside the gene matches: 6.

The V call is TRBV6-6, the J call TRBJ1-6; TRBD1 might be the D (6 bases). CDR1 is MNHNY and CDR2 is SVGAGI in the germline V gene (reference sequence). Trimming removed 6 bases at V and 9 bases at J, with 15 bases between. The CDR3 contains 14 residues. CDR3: CASSQQGEGSPLHF. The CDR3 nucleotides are TGTGCCAGCAGCCAACAGGGCGAGGGTTCACCCCTCCACTTT.

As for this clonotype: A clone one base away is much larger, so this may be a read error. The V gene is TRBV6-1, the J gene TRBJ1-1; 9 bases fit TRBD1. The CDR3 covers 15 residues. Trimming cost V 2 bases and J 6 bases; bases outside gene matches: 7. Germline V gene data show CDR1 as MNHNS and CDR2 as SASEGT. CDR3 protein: CASSEFGTGSSEAFF. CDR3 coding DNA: TGTGCCAGCAGTGAATTCGGGACAGGGAGCTCTGAAGCTTTCTTT.

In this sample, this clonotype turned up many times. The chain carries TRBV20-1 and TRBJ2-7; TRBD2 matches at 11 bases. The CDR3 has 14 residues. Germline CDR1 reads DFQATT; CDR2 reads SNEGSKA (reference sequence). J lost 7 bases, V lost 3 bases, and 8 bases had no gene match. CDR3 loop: CSARKTGTSGEQYF. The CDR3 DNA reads TGCAGTGCTAGGAAAACCGGGACTAGCGGAGAGCAGTACTTC.

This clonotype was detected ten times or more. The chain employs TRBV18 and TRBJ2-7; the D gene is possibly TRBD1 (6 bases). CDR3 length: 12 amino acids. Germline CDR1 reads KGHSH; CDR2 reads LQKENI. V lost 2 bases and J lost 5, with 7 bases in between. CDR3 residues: CASSPTGNEQYF. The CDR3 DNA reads TGTGCCAGCTCACCAACAGGGAACGAGCAGTACTTC.

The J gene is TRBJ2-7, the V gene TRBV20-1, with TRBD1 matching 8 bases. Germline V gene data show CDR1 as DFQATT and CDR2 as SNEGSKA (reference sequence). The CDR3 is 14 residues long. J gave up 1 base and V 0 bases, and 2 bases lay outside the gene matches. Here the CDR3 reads CSAREDRESYEQYF. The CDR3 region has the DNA TGCAGTGCTAGAGAGGACAGGGAATCCTACGAGCAGTACTTC.

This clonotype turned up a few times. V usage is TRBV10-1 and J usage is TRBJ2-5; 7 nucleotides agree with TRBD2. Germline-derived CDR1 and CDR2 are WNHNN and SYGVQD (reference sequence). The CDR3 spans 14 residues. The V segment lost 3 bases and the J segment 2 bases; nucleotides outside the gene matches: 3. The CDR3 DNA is TGCGCCAGCAGTGATACGGGGGGACAAGAGACCCAGTACTTC. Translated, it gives CASSDTGGQETQYF.

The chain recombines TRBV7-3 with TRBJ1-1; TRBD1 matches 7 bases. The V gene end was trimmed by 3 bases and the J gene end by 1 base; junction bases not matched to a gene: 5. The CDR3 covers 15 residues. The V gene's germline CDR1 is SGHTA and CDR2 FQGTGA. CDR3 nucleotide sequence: TGTGCCAGCAGCTTGACAGGGCCAGGGAACACTGAAGCTTTCTTT. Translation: CASSLTGPGNTEAFF.

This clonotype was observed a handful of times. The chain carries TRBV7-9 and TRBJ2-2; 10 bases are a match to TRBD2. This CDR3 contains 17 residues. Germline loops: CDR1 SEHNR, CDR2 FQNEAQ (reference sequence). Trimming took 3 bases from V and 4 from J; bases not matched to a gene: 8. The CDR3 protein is CASSFPGLAPVTGELFF. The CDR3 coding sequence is TGTGCCAGCAGCTTTCCGGGACTAGCGCCCGTCACCGGGGAGCTGTTTTTT.

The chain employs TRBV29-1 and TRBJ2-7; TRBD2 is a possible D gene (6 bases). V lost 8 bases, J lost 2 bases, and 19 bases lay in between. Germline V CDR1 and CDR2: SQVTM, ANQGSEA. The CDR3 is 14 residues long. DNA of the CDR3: TGCAGCTCACTTCGGGGGACTGGAGCCTACGAGCAGTACTTC. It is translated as CSSLRGTGAYEQYF.

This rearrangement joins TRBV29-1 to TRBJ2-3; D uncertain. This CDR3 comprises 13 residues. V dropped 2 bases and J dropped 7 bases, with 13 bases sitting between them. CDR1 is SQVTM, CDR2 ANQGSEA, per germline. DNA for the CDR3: TGCAGCGTTGAACCGACGCTGGGGTATACGCAGTATTTT. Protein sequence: CSVEPTLGYTQYF.

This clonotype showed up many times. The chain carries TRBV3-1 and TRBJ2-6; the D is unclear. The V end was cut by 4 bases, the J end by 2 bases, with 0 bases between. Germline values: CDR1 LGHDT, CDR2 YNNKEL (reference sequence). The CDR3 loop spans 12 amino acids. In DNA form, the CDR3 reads TGTGCCAGCAGCCCTGGGGCCAACGTCCTGACTTTC. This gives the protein CASSPGANVLTF.